These 5 T cell receptor beta chains share one sample of origin, sequenced in a study of T cells in Graves' hyperthyroidism and ophthalmopathy. From RNA transcripts, TCR beta CDR3 regions were amplified. The HTBI set primed first-round TCR CDR3 RT-PCR. TCRdb itself ran the multiplex PCR reads through MiXCR, one entry per CDR3 protein. The profile shows a few hundred thousand distinct CDR3 sequences, about 14% of them singletons. The sample was blood. These receptors were obtained from a woman aged 25 to 45 with Graves' ophthalmopathy.

This clonotype came up many times. The V and J genes are TRBV12-3 or TRBV12-4 and TRBJ2-7; perhaps TRBD1 as D (5 bases). Trimming removed 4 bases at V and 6 bases at J, with 16 bases between. There are 14 residues in the CDR3. The CDR3 DNA sequence: TGTGCCAGCAGTTCAAGGGGCGTACTACGCGAGCAGTACTTC. It encodes CASSSRGVLREQYF.

Many counts were recorded for this clonotype. The V and J genes are TRBV7-2 and TRBJ1-2, with D uncertain. Looked up from germline, CDR1 is SGHTA and CDR2 is FQGNSA. The CDR3 is 14 amino acids. Trimming left V 1 base short and J 6 bases short, with 12 bases between. The CDR3 region is CASSLVITTDGYTF. In DNA form, the CDR3 reads TGTGCCAGCAGCTTAGTAATAACGACGGATGGCTACACCTTC.

This clonotype has a count of ten or more. CDR3 residues: CSARDGGGKGGTDTQYF. CDR3 nucleotides: TGCAGTGCTAGAGACGGCGGGGGGAAAGGAGGCACAGATACGCAGTATTTT. The chain carries TRBV20-1 and TRBJ2-3, with 8 bases matching TRBD2. The CDR3 totals 17 residues. The J segment lost 1 base and the V segment lost 0 bases, leaving 9 bases of the junction unmatched. Germline V lookup: CDR1 DFQATT, CDR2 SNEGSKA (reference sequence).

This clonotype was counted many times. This chain links TRBV2 with TRBJ1-3; no clear D. CDR3 length: 13 residues. V lost 9 bases and J lost 0, with 9 bases in between. In germline, CDR1 is SNHLY, CDR2 FYNNEI. The CDR3: CASLTFSGNTIYF. The DNA of the CDR3 is TGTGCCAGTCTCACGTTCTCTGGAAACACCATATATTTT.

This clonotype was picked up many times. J is TRBJ1-2 and V is TRBV28; D is uncertain. This CDR3 contains 12 residues. Germline lookup yields CDR1 MDHEN and CDR2 SYDVKM. The V gene lost 7 bases and the J gene lost 8 bases, with 14 bases spanning the gap. CDR3 coding DNA: TGTGCCAGCATCAATGGCGGAGGCGGCTACACCTTC. It yields the protein CASINGGGGYTF.